The next 25 T cell receptor beta chains were all read from a single sample in a study of OX40 agonist ivuxolimab in advanced cancers. Library preparation was by the immunoSEQ multiplex PCR assay. TCRdb mirrors the immuneACCESS table, restricted to in-frame sequences. Some clones are absent from its copies; in checked studies, under half trace to an unresolved V gene, and the reason for the others is unknown. Across this sample there are more than 20,000 clones, with 85% to 95% seen only once. The ten largest account for over 50% of the sample. Source: CD4+ or CD8+ T cells sorted from blood, taken in a trial of the OX40 agonist ivuxolimab. Every receptor here comes from an adult with an advanced solid tumor such as melanoma, head and neck, liver or kidney cancer.

The rearrangement uses TRBV19 and TRBJ2-5, with D uncertain. The CDR3 is 16 residues long. CDR1 is LNHDA, CDR2 SQIVND, per germline (reference sequence). The ends were cut back, 1 base at V and 5 bases at J, with 17 bases in the middle. The CDR3 nucleotides are TGTGCCAGTAGTATAGGCCCCTTGAGTCTCGGGGAGACCCAGTACTTC. This encodes CASSIGPLSLGETQYF.

The chain couples TRBV30 to TRBJ2-7; D uncertain. Germline CDR1 GTSNPN, CDR2 SVGIG (reference sequence). Deletions cut 4 bases from V and 0 bases from J, with 4 bases between. There are 11 residues in the CDR3. CDR3 sequence: CAWMDSYEQYF. For the CDR3, the DNA is TGTGCCTGGATGGACTCCTACGAGCAGTACTTC.

This chain joins TRBV5-5 and TRBJ2-7, with 7 bases matching TRBD1. J gave up 0 bases and V 3 bases, and 6 bases lay outside the gene matches. Germline CDR1 and CDR2: SGHKS and YYEKEE (reference sequence). The CDR3 loop spans 15 amino acids. CDR3 sequence (DNA): TGTGCCAGCAGCTGGACAGGCGGCAGCTCCTACGAGCAGTACTTC. Amino acid sequence: CASSWTGGSSYEQYF. The full variable domain, in which reference TRBV5-5 and TRBJ2-7 provide the parts outside the CDR3, is DAGVTQSPTHLIKTRGQQVTLRCSPISGHKSVSWYQQVLGQGPQFIFQYYEKEERGRGNFPDRFSARQFPNYSSELNVNALLLGDSALYLCASSWTGGSSYEQYFGPGTRLTVT.

The chain links TRBV7-9 to TRBJ2-3, with 12 positions matching TRBD2. V lost 0 bases, J lost 8 bases, and 6 bases stayed unmatched. This CDR3 has 16 residues. Germline lookup yields CDR1 SEHNR and CDR2 FQNEAQ (reference sequence). The CDR3 DNA reads TGTGCCAGCAGCTTAGCCAGACTAGCGGGGGATGTTACGCAGTATTTT. Residues: CASSLARLAGDVTQYF. Combining the CDR3 with reference TRBV7-9 and TRBJ2-3 gives the whole variable domain DTGVSQNPRHKITKRGQNVTFRCDPISEHNRLYWYRQTLGQGPEFLTYFQNEAQLEKSRLLSDRFSAERPKGSFSTLEIQRTEQGDSAMYLCASSLARLAGDVTQYFGPGTRLTVL.

In this sample, this clone is large. The gene calls are TRBV5-6 and TRBJ2-2; 10 bases are shared with TRBD1. CDR3 size: 15 residues. Germline values: CDR1 SGHDT, CDR2 YYEEEE. The junction had 2 bases not matched to a gene; V was cut back by 3 bases and J by 3 bases. CDR3 sequence: CASSSGTGDTGELFF. The CDR3 DNA sequence: TGTGCCAGCAGCTCCGGGACAGGGGACACCGGGGAGCTGTTTTTT.

This chain uses TRBV2 with TRBJ2-3, with TRBD2 matching 12 bases. The germline gives CDR1 SNHLY, CDR2 FYNNEI. This CDR3 contains 22 residues. The junction had 22 bases not matched to a gene; V was cut back by 6 bases and J by 0 bases. CDR3: CASSAYYSGLAGLRTSTDTQYF. Written as DNA, the CDR3 is TGTGCCAGCAGCGCCTATTATTCAGGACTAGCGGGGCTCAGAACTAGCACAGATACGCAGTATTTT.

V is TRBV6-7 and J is TRBJ2-7; D call uncertain. TRBV6-7 belongs to the ORF category, with a function that is uncertain. V lost 0 bases and J 7 bases, leaving 10 bases between the germline ends. The CDR3 spans 13 residues. CDR3 protein: CASSYSNQQEQYF. Here the CDR3 DNA reads TGTGCCAGCAGTTACTCGAATCAGCAGGAGCAGTACTTC.

This clone was detected once. The rearrangement uses TRBV5-5 and TRBJ2-2, with D hard to call. The CDR3 loop spans 14 amino acids. V lost 0 bases and J 3 bases, leaving 6 bases between the germline ends. Per the germline V gene, CDR1 is SGHKS and CDR2 is YYEKEE (reference sequence). The CDR3 here is CASSLVEDTGELFF. As DNA, the CDR3 is TGTGCCAGCAGCTTGGTAGAAGACACCGGGGAGCTGTTTTTT.

The V call is TRBV6-6, the J call TRBJ1-6, with D perhaps matching TRBD1 (5 bases). The V gene's germline CDR1 is MNHNY and CDR2 SVGAGI (reference sequence). Trimming left V 5 bases short and J 7 bases short, with 12 bases between. This CDR3 contains 14 residues. The CDR3 sequence: CASSNRGENSPLHF. The CDR3, as DNA: TGTGCCAGCAGTAATCGGGGCGAGAATTCACCCCTCCACTTT.

This rearrangement joins TRBV7-9 to TRBJ1-4, with D unclear. This CDR3 is 14 amino acids long. In germline, CDR1 is SEHNR, CDR2 FQNEAQ (reference sequence). V lost 5 bases, J lost 1 base, and 8 bases lay in between. The CDR3 coding sequence is TGTGCCAGCAGCGCCTGGGAAACTAATGAAAAACTGTTTTTT. As protein: CASSAWETNEKLFF.

This clone is a singleton in its sample. V gene TRBV19 combines with J gene TRBJ2-1; 7 bases are shared with TRBD2. Germline V gene sequence: CDR1 LNHDA, CDR2 SQIVND (reference sequence). Unmatched junction bases numbered 6, after V lost 5 bases and J lost 2 bases. This CDR3 is 15 amino acids long. DNA for the CDR3: TGTGCCAGTAGTCGAACGGGGGGTGCCTACAATGAGCAGTTCTTC. Translated: CASSRTGGAYNEQFF.

V usage is TRBV6-1 and J usage is TRBJ2-7, with a possible D match to TRBD1 (6 bases). V was clipped by 5 bases and J by 2 bases, with 10 bases between them. The germline gives CDR1 MNHNS, CDR2 SASEGT. The CDR3 loop spans 13 amino acids. The CDR3 nucleotides read TGTGCCAGCAGTTTCGGGACAACCTACGAGCAGTACTTC. Protein sequence: CASSFGTTYEQYF.

The chain links TRBV14 to TRBJ1-2; D is possibly TRBD1 (5 bases). V lost 1 base and J 3 bases, leaving 15 bases between the germline ends. The CDR3 has 16 residues. CDR1 and CDR2 (germline): SGHDN, FVKESK. CDR3 loop: CASSQGFGDLHYGYTF. CDR3 in DNA: TGTGCCAGCAGCCAAGGGTTCGGGGACCTCCACTATGGCTACACCTTC.

This clone was seen once. J is TRBJ1-4 and V is TRBV11-2; tentatively, D is TRBD1 (6 bases). Germline CDR1 reads SGHAT; CDR2 reads FQNNGV. The CDR3 sequence is 18 residues long. The V gene lost 5 bases and the J gene lost 0 bases, with 19 bases spanning the gap. CDR3 sequence reads: CASSVSVTSGATNEKLFF. The CDR3 DNA reads TGTGCCAGCAGCGTATCCGTCACTTCAGGGGCAACTAATGAAAAACTGTTTTTT.

The CDR3 bases are TGTGCCAGCACCTTCGGACTGGTCTCAAATTCACCCCTCCACTTT. Translated: CASTFGLVSNSPLHF. The chain has TRBV11-2 and TRBJ1-6; D unclear. The V and J ends lost 7 bases and 7 bases respectively, with 17 bases between them. CDR3 length: 15 amino acids. CDR1 is SGHAT, CDR2 FQNNGV, per germline.

The chain carries TRBV6-1 and TRBJ2-1; no definite D call. With 5 bases removed from V and 7 bases from J, the gap between germline ends came to 12 bases. Germline lookup yields CDR1 MNHNS and CDR2 SASEGT. This CDR3 comprises 13 residues. CDR3 residues: CASSQYSSNEQFF. CDR3 nucleotides: TGTGCCAGCAGTCAATACAGCTCAAATGAGCAGTTCTTC.

The rearrangement joins TRBV29-1 to TRBJ2-5; a possible D gene is TRBD2 (7 bases). Germline V gives CDR1 SQVTM, CDR2 ANQGSEA. Trimming removed 3 bases from V and 4 bases from J, with 15 bases in between. CDR3 size: 14 residues. The CDR3 loop is CSVEGPGGRETQYF. The CDR3 DNA reads as TGCAGCGTTGAGGGGCCCGGGGGGCGAGAGACCCAGTACTTC.

The gene calls are TRBV4-1 and TRBJ1-6, with D uncertain. Germline V gene data show CDR1 as MGHRA and CDR2 as YSYEKL. V lost 1 base and J 7 bases, leaving 8 bases between the germline ends. CDR3 length: 14 residues. The CDR3, as DNA: TGCGCCAGCAGCCAAGCTACCGCAAATTCACCCCTCCACTTT. It yields the protein CASSQATANSPLHF.

This clone was observed a few times. The chain is built from TRBV12-5 and TRBJ1-2; D unresolved. Trimming stripped 7 bases from V and 2 bases from J, with 11 bases between. Germline values: CDR1 LGHNT, CDR2 FRNRAP. The CDR3 has 13 amino acids. The CDR3 coding sequence is TGTGCTAGTGACTCGGCGACAAACTATGGCTACACCTTC. This sequence encodes CASDSATNYGYTF.

V usage is TRBV19 and J usage is TRBJ2-1; TRBD2 might be the D (6 bases). V lost 1 base and J 6 bases, leaving 7 bases between the germline ends. The CDR3 runs 13 residues. Germline-derived CDR1 and CDR2 are LNHDA and SQIVND (reference sequence). The CDR3 spells CASSIGDFNEQFF. The CDR3 nucleotides are TGTGCCAGTAGTATAGGGGACTTCAATGAGCAGTTCTTC.

The V call is TRBV30, the J call TRBJ2-2; D is undetermined. The CDR3 sequence is 13 residues long. V shed 0 bases and J shed 5 bases, with 7 bases lying between them. In germline, CDR1 is GTSNPN, CDR2 SVGIG (reference sequence). In DNA form, the CDR3 reads TGTGCCTGGAGTGTATTAGGTACCGGGGAGCTGTTTTTT. Translation: CAWSVLGTGELFF.

The chain employs TRBV7-6 and TRBJ2-1; TRBD1 is a possible D gene (6 bases). The CDR3 spans 16 residues. With 1 base removed from V and 8 bases from J, the gap between germline ends came to 18 bases. CDR1 SGHVS and CDR2 FNYEAQ come from the germline V gene. The CDR3 region has the DNA TGTGCCAGCAGCTTAGACAGGGTTGACCCCTCGGATGAGCAGTTCTTC. Translating it yields CASSLDRVDPSDEQFF.

This clone appeared once. This CDR3 is CASSFGDRINSGANVLTF. For the CDR3, the DNA is TGTGCCAGCAGCTTCGGCGACAGGATAAACTCTGGGGCCAACGTCCTGACTTTC. The chain employs TRBV5-4 and TRBJ2-6, with D tentatively TRBD1 (6 bases). V was shortened by 2 bases and J by 0 bases, with 15 bases between the two germline ends. This CDR3 contains 18 residues. Germline V gene data show CDR1 as SGHNT and CDR2 as YYREEE (reference sequence).

The chain has TRBV7-6 and TRBJ1-1; unclear D gene. With 5 bases removed from V and 8 bases from J, the gap between germline ends came to 18 bases. In germline, CDR1 is SGHVS, CDR2 FNYEAQ. The CDR3 contains 14 residues. The CDR3 coding sequence is TGTGCCAGCAGCCCAAAGTATACCGATGAAGAAGCTTTCTTT. This gives the protein CASSPKYTDEEAFF.

V gene TRBV5-1 combines with J gene TRBJ2-5, with TRBD1 identical over 7 bases. The CDR3 covers 15 residues. The trim removed 0 bases at V and 5 bases at J, leaving 7 bases unmatched. Per germline, CDR1 SGHRS and CDR2 YFSETQ. DNA of the CDR3: TGCGCCAGCAGCTTGGAGGGGGCGCTGCTGGAGACCCAGTACTTC. Translation: CASSLEGALLETQYF.